This T cell receptor beta chain was identified in a study of T cells after yellow fever vaccination. Regarding the study as a whole: Across the CD4 and CD8 compartments, a small share of clonotypes was present in both. Subsequent to the booster, the majority of primary-vaccination clones reappeared (roughly 96% CD4, about 90% CD8).

CDR1 and CDR2 (germline): ENHRY, SYGVKD. The V and J ends lost 8 bases and 6 bases, in that order; junction bases with no gene match: 5. This CDR3 is 12 amino acids long. The table lists this clonotype with many counts. What it recognizes is unknown. TCRdb re-derived calls from the 5' RACE reads in MiXCR, one entry per CDR3 protein. This table has around 150,000 distinct CDR3 sequences, around 7% appearing once. The receptor was derived from a young man who received the YFV17D yellow fever vaccine. J is TRBJ2-7 and V is TRBV10-3; 9 bases match TRBD2. This material consisted of CD4+ T cells sorted from PBMCs, taken less than 6 days after the first yellow fever vaccination. DNA of the CDR3: TGTGCCATCGGGCTAGCGGGGTCCGAGCAGTACTTC. Translating gives CAIGLAGSEQYF.